This TCR beta chain comes out of a study of cytomegalovirus exposure and HLA in healthy donors (dated by TCRdb to the late 2010s). Concerning the study at large: According to an earlier analysis of 587 of the donors, about 179 million T cells yielded 117 million unique TCR beta sequences and around 300 Gb of sequence data. An early release covering roughly 580 HLA-typed donors comprised about 300 gigabases of sequencing data and around 85 million unique TCR sequences. Among the roughly 430 genotyped donors, approximately 76% belonged to the genetic ancestry cluster associated with self-reported Caucasian donors. The study was designed to test whether signatures of past pathogen exposure could be identified by cataloging public T cell receptors. The study used immunosequencing to profile the T cell repertoires of hundreds of subjects and linked those repertoires to cytomegalovirus serostatus. A separate validation cohort of roughly 130 different subjects was used in addition to the approximately 640-subject first cohort. To predict cytomegalovirus infection status, the study combined high-throughput TCR immunosequencing, statistical association of individual TCRs with disease status, and machine learning. To study patterns of TCR occurrence, a later analysis re-analyzed previously published TCR beta repertoires from under 750 donors and added high-resolution HLA genotyping. Rather than using new phenotypic data, the later analysis identified candidate immune exposures from TCR beta sequences and from how often those sequences occurred across donors. An earlier analysis of nearly 600 of the donors applied high-throughput TCR beta sequencing to assess whether each TCR beta V gene segment acted as functional or pseudogenic. Donor age, sex, ethnicity and CMV serostatus were compiled alongside the repertoire data. A later genetic analysis took genome-wide SNP genotypes for 398 of the 666 donors and used that subset as a discovery cohort. Every repertoire in the discovery cohort had been generated on one and the same sequencing platform. Class I and class II HLA loci were covered by the typing at four-digit resolution. Typing coverage varied by locus: about 620-640 donors for A, B, C, DRB1 and DQB1; 522 for DQA1; 606 for DPA1; about 450 for DPB1. A handful of DR-DQ haplotypes were handled as single units for association and clustering because linkage in the cohort was strong. Among about 390 genotyped donors of the cohort, an average of 235,054 unique TCR beta nucleotide sequences were sequenced per donor, roughly 20% of them non-productive.

On the study overall, not on this receptor specifically: Because counts were too low, seventeen rarely observed V segments, including chromosome 9 orphons, were excluded from the earlier analysis of 587 of the donors. In a later analysis, around 17,000 TCR beta sequences were associated with specific HLA alleles at a false discovery rate of 0.05. A later genetic analysis reported fewer N-insertions in productive TCRs among donors in an Asian-associated ancestry cluster than the roughly 700-donor mean. In a later analysis, HLA-associated TCR beta chains showed more clonal expansion and lower generation probabilities than non-associated chains that were equally common. Presence/absence analyses assumed roughly uniform sequencing depth across donors, an assumption that may not hold. In an earlier analysis of 587 of the donors, most TCR beta V segments appeared in productive rearrangements about 87% or about 30% of the time, broadly matching IMGT annotations. HLA typing was unavailable for some donors at each locus, so association tests used only the typed subset. The sequencing pipeline was judged likely to have produced a cluster of highly shared sequence variants as a technical artifact. In both the original and validation cohorts, the classifier was reported to diagnose cytomegalovirus status with high specificity and sensitivity. The cohort was sequenced for TCR beta chains only, and without alpha or paired-chain data the features that could be detected were limited. When HLA alleles, especially DR and DQ, strongly co-occurred, TCR associations were difficult to assign to individual alleles. The study listed around 160 TCR beta chains as associated with cytomegalovirus. The 87-base-pair reads could not distinguish some IMGT-functional V segments, including TRBV6-2 and TRBV6-3, so those segments were excluded. Linkage disequilibrium might explain the correlated functional status among segregating V segments, but an unknown experimental factor could not be ruled out. Three of the identified cytomegalovirus-associated TCR beta chains were confirmed in vitro to be specific for cytomegalovirus antigens. A later analysis found that most CMV-associated TCR beta chains appeared HLA-restricted, with HLA associations seemingly driven largely by CMV exposure. A further reported finding was that TCR beta sequences accurately predicted the HLA-A and HLA-B alleles for most subjects in the first cohort. Immune exposure information for the cohort was limited to CMV serostatus. A later analysis reported that several top co-occurrence clusters appeared linked to parvovirus B19, influenza, CMV and Epstein-Barr virus. While some public TCRs were present in many individuals, most TCR sequences turned up only very rarely across donors. In a later analysis, the rate of TCR association differed among HLA loci, with DRB1 alleles having the most associated TCRs and HLA-C alleles having the fewest. A later genetic analysis associated a missense DCLRE1C variant with V-gene and J-gene trimming of TCR beta chains, and an independent cohort replicated the association. The authors suggested that the approach could potentially be generalized to other disease states and immunological phenotypes.

About this clone itself: Its antigen target is currently unknown. The record has no base qualities; no much larger clone is one base away.

The junction shows trimming of 0 bases on V and 0 bases on J, plus 7 bases between the germline ends. The cysteine opens and the phenylalanine closes a CDR3 of 15 amino acids. Just the 45-base CDR3 DNA is kept, in frame starting at base 1. Via the germline V gene, CDR1 is SGHRS and CDR2 YFSETQ. In total, roughly 670 healthy bone marrow donors made up the cohort. Cohort members were all nominally healthy when sampled, although unrecorded immune exposures were likely present. The donor tested CMV seronegative, placing the donor among the roughly 340 seronegative members of the cohort. Every donor gave a peripheral blood sample, and the peripheral blood mononuclear cells from that sample were used for TCR beta sequencing. Genomic DNA extraction from the blood cell samples was performed with the Qiagen DNeasy Blood Extraction Kit. The method behind the library was the immunoSEQ multiplex PCR assay. For the multiplex PCR, a mixture combining 60 forward primers for TCR Vbeta segments and 13 reverse primers for TCR Jbeta segments was used. The CDR3 region of rearranged TCR beta genes was amplified from genomic DNA with a multiplex PCR assay. Amplified TCR beta libraries were sequenced as 87-base-pair reads on the Illumina HiSeq System. In the original analysis: Across the 700 or so repertoires, a later analysis counted approximately 83 million unique TCR beta chains, around 10 million of which were shared by at least two donors. To remove PCR and sequencing errors, raw reads were error-corrected and collapsed into unique sequences using a nearest-neighbor algorithm that merged closely related sequences. V, D and J gene segments were assigned by aligning CDR3 sequences to IMGT reference sequences. Each retained sequence needed at least a six-nucleotide match to both a V gene segment and a J gene segment. A rearrangement was called productive if the CDR3 had no stop codons and remained in frame with V and J, and every other rearrangement was called non-productive. Following IMGT convention, CDR3 was defined as the stretch from the second conserved V-encoded cysteine up to the conserved J-encoded phenylalanine. The earlier analysis of a few hundred of the donors excluded any sequence lacking an unambiguous match to a single V gene segment. In an earlier analysis of around 600 of the donors, V segments were called functional above 56.7% productive rearrangements and were called segregating when the between-donor standard deviation exceeded 5%. To diagnose cytomegalovirus status from the catalog of TCR beta chain sequences, a statistical classification framework was built. A later analysis assigned V and J genes by comparing TCR nucleotide sequences with IMGT/GENE-DB human TR gene sequences. A later analysis assigned CDR3 sequences and most-parsimonious VDJ recombination scenarios with the TCRdist pipeline. A later analysis defined each TCR beta chain by its CDR3 amino acid sequence plus V-gene family, and excluded reads lacking a unique V-gene family. In a later analysis, 550 to 650 highly shared, low-generation-probability nucleotide sequences were removed to address suspected cross-contamination and a sequencing artifact. A later analysis calculated a clonal expansion index for each public chain from normalized within-repertoire ranks of inferred template counts. In a later analysis, generation probabilities were computed with a VDJ recombination model fitted to out-of-frame rearrangements, and the resulting probabilities were checked against IGoR. In a later analysis, hypergeometric tests were used to score TCR-TCR, TCR-HLA and TCR-CMV co-occurrence, with a repertoire-size bias correction applied to TCR pairs. To estimate false discovery rates, a later analysis permuted the HLA or CMV assignments 20 times. In a later analysis, co-occurring TCRs were grouped using DBSCAN, with TCRdist sequence similarity added in when clustering inside HLA-allele-positive subsets. Co-occurrence clustering excluded repertoires with fewer than 30,000 or more than 120,000 public chains, plus five with anomalous nucleotide sharing. TCRdb provides this immuneACCESS table in a form limited to in-frame rearrangements. Some clones are lacking; in checked studies, under half of them reflect an unresolved V gene, and why the rest are absent is not known. That table is the source of V, J and clone size, and D and trimming were worked out from the DNA. Here the sample has about 140,000 clones; roughly 74% occur a single time. The ten largest clones represent over 3% of the sample.

Sequenced material: PBMCs. Recombination linked TRBV5-1 to TRBJ1-3; no D segment can be confidently identified. This TCR was recovered from a man aged 40-49 years in good health and CMV-seronegative. The CDR3 region reads CASSLGSYSGNTIYF. The nucleotide sequence is given as TGCGCCAGCAGCTTGGGTTCCTACTCTGGAAACACCATATATTTT.